This paragraph covers one T cell receptor (beta chain) sequence. This entry is derived from a study of cytomegalovirus exposure and HLA in healthy donors. Trimming left V 2 bases short and J 4 bases short, with 19 bases between. The germline V gene encodes CDR1 MNHEY and CDR2 SMNVEV (reference sequence). The CDR3 is 17 amino acids. PCR employed 60 Vbeta and 13 Jbeta primers. Here immunoSEQ multiplex PCR was the method, and the copy in TCRdb shows in-frame clones only, minus some. The sample lists roughly 150,000 clones; 82% were seen once. Sequenced material: PBMCs. This clonotype was obtained from a woman aged 45-65 years in good health and CMV-seropositive. V gene TRBV27 combines with J gene TRBJ2-3; D is possibly TRBD2 (6 bases). The CDR3 loop is CASSLRRSPGVADTQYF. DNA for the CDR3: TGTGCCAGCAGTTTAAGAAGGTCCCCGGGGGTCGCAGATACGCAGTATTTT.